This T cell receptor (beta chain) was observed in a study of OX40 agonist ivuxolimab in advanced cancers. The V gene end was trimmed by 0 bases and the J gene end by 3 bases; junction bases not matched to a gene: 8. The germline gives CDR1 SGHRS, CDR2 YFSETQ. This CDR3 is built from 17 residues. Measured with immunoSEQ multiplex PCR; TCRdb has only the in-frame clones, and not every one. Found here are tens of thousands of clones, 75% to 90% of them singletons; the top ten hold around 9.9%. The rearrangement links TRBV5-1 to TRBJ1-5, with 8 nucleotides matching TRBD1. The source was CD4+ or CD8+ T cells sorted from blood, collected in a trial of the OX40 agonist ivuxolimab. This sequence was found in an adult with an advanced solid tumor such as melanoma, head and neck, liver or kidney cancer. The DNA of the CDR3 is TGCGCCAGCAGCTTGGAACCTCGGACAGGGTTCAATCAGCCCCAGCATTTT. Translated: CASSLEPRTGFNQPQHF.